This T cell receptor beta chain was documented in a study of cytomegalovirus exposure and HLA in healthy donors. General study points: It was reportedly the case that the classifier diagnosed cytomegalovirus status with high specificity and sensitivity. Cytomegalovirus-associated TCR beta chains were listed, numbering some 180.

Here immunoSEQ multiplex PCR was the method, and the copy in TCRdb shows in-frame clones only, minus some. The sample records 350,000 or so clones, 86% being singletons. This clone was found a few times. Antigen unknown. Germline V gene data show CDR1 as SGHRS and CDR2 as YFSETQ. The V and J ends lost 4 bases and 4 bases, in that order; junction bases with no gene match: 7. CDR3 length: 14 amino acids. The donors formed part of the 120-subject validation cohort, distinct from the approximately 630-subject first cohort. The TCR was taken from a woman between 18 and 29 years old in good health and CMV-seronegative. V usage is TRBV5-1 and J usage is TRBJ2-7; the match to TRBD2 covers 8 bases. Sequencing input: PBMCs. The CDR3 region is CASSPGTSSYEQYF. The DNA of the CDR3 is TGCGCCAGCAGCCCCGGGACTAGTTCGTACGAGCAGTACTTC.